These 3 T cell receptor beta chains share one sample of origin, sequenced in a study of blood T cell repertoires in COVID-19. The table came from immunoSEQ multiplex PCR; TCRdb's copy has only in-frame clones and leaves some out. The profile shows roughly 70,000 clones, over 75% of them singletons. Sequencing input: peripheral blood. All receptors come from a human donor in a cohort sampled during active COVID-19.

This clone was observed once. V usage is TRBV15 and J usage is TRBJ1-1; TRBD1 matches at 7 bases. The CDR3 is 15 amino acids. Germline CDR1 LNHNV, CDR2 YYDKDF (reference sequence). V was clipped by 1 base and J by 3 bases; unmatched bases: 5. The CDR3 here is CATSRADRADTEAFF. The CDR3 DNA follows: TGTGCCACCAGCAGAGCCGACAGGGCGGACACTGAAGCTTTCTTT.

The V gene is TRBV2, the J gene TRBJ2-1, with 14 positions matching TRBD2. CDR3 length: 15 amino acids. Germline V gene lookup returns CDR1 SNHLY and CDR2 FYNNEI. The J segment lost 9 bases and the V segment lost 4 bases, leaving 5 bases of the junction unmatched. CDR3 coding DNA: TGTGCCAGCAGTGTGACTAGCGGGGGGGCTGGTGAGCAGTTCTTC. Amino acids: CASSVTSGGAGEQFF.

This chain connects TRBV11-2 to TRBJ2-3; D gene unclear. Germline lookup yields CDR1 SGHAT and CDR2 FQNNGV. This CDR3 region has 15 residues. V dropped 0 bases and J dropped 12 bases, with 19 bases sitting between them. The CDR3 nucleotides are TGTGCCAGCAGCTTAGATTATCAGCCTTACTACCTTCAGTATTTT. It yields the protein CASSLDYQPYYLQYF. Drawing the rest from reference TRBV11-2 and TRBJ2-3, the complete variable domain is EAGVAQSPRYKIIEKRQSVAFWCNPISGHATLYWYQQILGQGPKLLIQFQNNGVVDDSQLPKDRFSAERLKGVDSTLKIQPAKLEDSAVYLCASSLDYQPYYLQYFGPGTRLTVL.